This T cell receptor (beta chain) appears in the sequencing data of a study of OX40 agonist ivuxolimab in advanced cancers. Using immunoSEQ multiplex PCR, the repertoire was profiled, and TCRdb retains in-frame clones only, with some absent. The table has fewer than 65,000 clones, approximately 79% seen once. Autoimmune disease history or systemic immunosuppression meant exclusion. Findings and caveats of the study: Relative to CD4+, CD8+ T cells held more expanded clones on average.

The V gene's germline CDR1 is SGHTA and CDR2 FQGNSA. The CDR3 covers 15 residues. With V trimmed by 4 bases and J by 5 bases, 10 bases remained unmatched. Notes on this clone: The antigen is not known.

The sequence was collected from an adult with an advanced solid tumor such as melanoma, head and neck, liver or kidney cancer. This sequence joins TRBV7-2 and TRBJ2-5; 7 nucleotides match TRBD1. The sample was CD4+ or CD8+ T cells sorted from blood, taken in a trial of the OX40 agonist ivuxolimab. For the CDR3, the DNA is TGTGCCAGCAGCTCCCAACAGGGGCTGGGGGAGACCCAGTACTTC. This codes for CASSSQQGLGETQYF.